This TCR beta chain was retrieved from a study of cytomegalovirus exposure and HLA in healthy donors. Study details: Genotyping of about 400 donors showed that about 79% belonged to the Caucasian-associated ancestry cluster.

Both 60 Vbeta primers and 13 Jbeta primers went into the PCR. Using immunoSEQ multiplex PCR, the repertoire was profiled, and TCRdb retains in-frame clones only, with some absent. The sample includes roughly 110,000 clones, just over 70% of them seen just once. Germline V gene sequence: CDR1 MGHDK, CDR2 SYGVNS. The CDR3 is 17 residues long. V gave up 5 bases and J gave up 1 base, with 18 bases separating them. Findings of the study overall: Data from an earlier analysis indicated that most TCR beta V segments were productive either about 87% or about 30% of the time. Three chains linked to CMV were shown in vitro to be specific for CMV antigens. The likely origin of a cluster of highly shared sequence variants was a sequencing artifact.

Concerning this clone itself: As yet, its antigen is unknown.

The sample taken for sequencing was PBMCs. This sequence was found in a boy aged 10-17 years in good health and CMV-seronegative. The rearrangement uses TRBV25-1 and TRBJ2-1; D might be TRBD2 (7 bases). CDR3 nucleotide sequence: TGTGCCAGCAGTTTCCAGGGGCGGGAGTCGTCCTACAATGAGCAGTTCTTC. Translated, it gives CASSFQGRESSYNEQFF.